This passage covers 21 T cell receptor beta chains from one sample sequenced in a study of T cells after yellow fever vaccination. One entry per CDR3 protein results from TCRdb running MiXCR on the 5' RACE reads. The table includes 230,000 or so distinct CDR3 sequences, 3.6% detected once. The sample here was PBMCs, taken 15 days after the yellow fever booster vaccination. The receptors stem from a man younger than 35 who received the YFV17D yellow fever vaccine.

Remarks on this clonotype: A much larger clone lies a single base off, so this may be a read error. This chain connects TRBV5-4 to TRBJ2-2; D gene unclear. Germline V CDR1 and CDR2: SGHNT, YYREEE (reference sequence). This CDR3 has 12 residues. Trimming removed 3 bases from V and 7 bases from J, with 7 bases in between. In DNA, the CDR3 is TGTGCCAGCAGCTCCGTGGACGGGGAGCTGTTTTTT. It codes for CASSSVDGELFF.

This clonotype was seen repeatedly, ten times or more. The chain has TRBV5-1 and TRBJ2-1, with D perhaps matching TRBD2 (5 bases). V was pared by 4 bases and J by 0 bases, with 11 bases between. The germline CDR1 and CDR2 sequences are SGHRS and YFSETQ. The CDR3 is 15 amino acids. The CDR3 region has the DNA TGCGCCAGCAGCCCTGAGGGCAGCTCCTACAATGAGCAGTTCTTC. Translation: CASSPEGSSYNEQFF.

On this clonotype: This may stem from a read error, because a much larger clone lies one nucleotide away. This chain connects TRBV7-8 to TRBJ2-3; TRBD2 matches at 8 bases. CDR3 size: 16 residues. The germline CDR1 and CDR2 sequences are SGHVS and FQNEAQ. Unmatched junction bases numbered 11, after V lost 5 bases and J lost 4 bases. The CDR3 DNA sequence: TGTGCCAGCAGCCGATCAATAGCGGGGAGCGCAGATACGCAGTATTTT. Residues: CASSRSIAGSADTQYF.

This clonotype was picked up many times. V is TRBV24-1 and J is TRBJ2-3, with D uncertain. Between the trimmed V and J ends, which lost 2 bases and 6 bases, there was a span of 8 bases. Germline V lookup: CDR1 KGHDR, CDR2 SFDVKD. The CDR3 is 13 residues long. CDR3 bases: TGTGCCACCAGTGATTCGATTTCGGATACGCAGTATTTT. Translation: CATSDSISDTQYF.

This clonotype was observed many times. The rearrangement joins TRBV29-1 to TRBJ2-2; D may be TRBD1 (5 bases). Germline CDR1 is SQVTM and CDR2 is ANQGSEA. This CDR3 region has 13 residues. Trimming stripped 2 bases from V and 2 bases from J, with 6 bases between. The CDR3 nucleotides read TGCAGCGTTGAACAGGGAAACACCGGGGAGCTGTTTTTT. Protein: CSVEQGNTGELFF.

There are many counts of this clonotype. The rearrangement joins TRBV28 to TRBJ1-1, with a weak D call TRBD1 (6 bases). This CDR3 comprises 15 residues. Germline CDR1 and CDR2: MDHEN and SYDVKM. Trimming shortened V by 2 bases and J by 1 base, and 11 bases separated the two germline ends. Written as DNA, the CDR3 is TGTGCCAGCAGTTTAACCCGGACAGCGAACACTGAAGCTTTCTTT. It codes for CASSLTRTANTEAFF.

This clonotype came up many times. The gene calls are TRBV11-2 and TRBJ1-2; TRBD1 is a possible D gene (6 bases). This CDR3 spans 13 amino acids. Trimming took off 5 bases at V and 4 bases at J, with 11 bases between the two ends. Germline-derived CDR1 and CDR2 are SGHAT and FQNNGV. This CDR3 reads CASSPGQFYGYTF. The CDR3 DNA follows: TGTGCCAGCAGCCCGGGACAATTCTATGGCTACACCTTC.

This clonotype appeared many times. V and J are TRBV7-2 and TRBJ1-2, with TRBD1 identical over 8 bases. Germline trimming cut 6 bases from V and 3 bases from J; bases unmatched to any gene: 9. Germline values: CDR1 SGHTA, CDR2 FQGNSA. The CDR3 contains 15 residues. CDR3: CASSRHQGADYGYTF. The CDR3 DNA follows: TGTGCCAGCAGTCGTCATCAGGGGGCGGACTATGGCTACACCTTC.

This clonotype was observed at least ten times. The chain couples TRBV15 to TRBJ1-4, with D perhaps matching TRBD1 (5 bases). Trimming cost V 6 bases and J 2 bases, with 10 bases left between them. This CDR3 has 14 residues. The germline V gene encodes CDR1 LNHNV and CDR2 YYDKDF (reference sequence). As DNA, the CDR3 is TGTGCCACCAGAAAGGAGGGGACTAATGAAAAACTGTTTTTT. It is translated as CATRKEGTNEKLFF.

The sample holds many counts of this clonotype. The genes are TRBV6-5 and TRBJ1-2; 8 nucleotides align to TRBD1. Germline V CDR1 and CDR2: MNHEY, SVGAGI. V trimming: 5 bases; J trimming: 4 bases; junction bases outside the gene matches: 12. The length of the CDR3 is 16 residues. Here the CDR3 DNA reads TGTGCCAGCAGTCCCCACGGACAGGGTTTGGCCTATGGCTACACCTTC. Translated: CASSPHGQGLAYGYTF.

This clonotype was detected ten times or more. The V call is TRBV11-3, the J call TRBJ2-2; D gene ambiguous. The CDR3 has 14 amino acids. Between the trimmed V and J ends, which lost 2 bases and 6 bases, there was a span of 10 bases. CDR1 is SGHNT, CDR2 YENEEA, per germline. CDR3 sequence reads: CASSLLVGSGELFF. CDR3 bases: TGTGCCAGCAGCTTATTAGTTGGGTCCGGGGAGCTGTTTTTT.

Ten or more counts support this clonotype. V is TRBV4-1 and J is TRBJ2-1; TRBD2 aligns across 7 bases. Germline values: CDR1 MGHRA, CDR2 YSYEKL. Trimming at V came to 4 bases and at J to 6 bases, leaving 21 bases not matched to a gene. The CDR3 runs 19 residues. The CDR3 nucleotides read TGCGCCAGCAGCCGAATAACACGACTAGCCGTCAATCCCTCCAATGAGCAGTTCTTC. Translating gives CASSRITRLAVNPSNEQFF.

This clonotype was observed many times. The V and J genes are TRBV12-3 or TRBV12-4 and TRBJ1-6; 8 bases are shared with TRBD1. The V segment lost 7 bases and the J segment 10 bases; nucleotides outside the gene matches: 9. The CDR3 spans 14 residues. CDR3: CASIDTGGGSPLHF. Written as DNA, the CDR3 is TGTGCCAGCATTGACACAGGGGGAGGCTCACCCCTCCACTTT.

This clonotype was recorded at least ten times. This CDR3 reads CASSVRDRLNTEAFF. In DNA form, the CDR3 reads TGTGCCAGTAGTGTCCGGGACAGGTTGAACACTGAAGCTTTCTTT. The chain combines TRBV19 with TRBJ1-1; 8 nucleotides match TRBD1. This CDR3 comprises 15 residues. V was pared by 5 bases and J by 0 bases, with 5 bases of the junction left unmatched. Germline V CDR1 and CDR2: LNHDA, SQIVND (reference sequence).

This clonotype was detected ten times or more. This chain connects TRBV6-1 to TRBJ2-3, with D tentatively TRBD2 (5 bases). This CDR3 region has 13 residues. Germline V gene sequence: CDR1 MNHNS, CDR2 SASEGT. V gave up 8 bases and J gave up 2 bases, with 11 bases separating them. CDR3 sequence (DNA): TGTGCCAGCCTCGCCGGGGACACAGATACGCAGTATTTT. Translating it yields CASLAGDTDTQYF.

This clonotype was found many times. As DNA, the CDR3 is TGCGCCAGCAGCCGCACCCCCACCAGCGGGGCAAACGAGCAGTACTTC. Its protein is CASSRTPTSGANEQYF. The V call is TRBV5-1, the J call TRBJ2-7; TRBD2 agrees at 7 bases. The germline V gene encodes CDR1 SGHRS and CDR2 YFSETQ. The CDR3 runs 16 residues. With V trimmed by 4 bases and J by 5 bases, 15 bases remained unmatched. Based on the CDR3 plus reference TRBV5-1 and TRBJ2-7, the full variable domain is KAGVTQTPRYLIKTRGQQVTLSCSPISGHRSVSWYQQTPGQGLQFLFEYFSETQRNKGNFPGRFSGRQFSNSRSEMNVSTLELGDSALYLCASSRTPTSGANEQYFGPGTRLTVT.

This clonotype was found many times. The chain carries TRBV7-9 and TRBJ2-3; possible D gene TRBD2, 6 bases. The germline V gene has CDR1 SEHNR and CDR2 FQNEAQ (reference sequence). This CDR3 has 14 amino acids. V gave up 11 bases and J gave up 9 bases, with 24 bases separating them. CDR3 amino acids: CAGQGGTVPGTQYF. The CDR3 coding sequence is TGTGCCGGTCAAGGAGGGACGGTCCCCGGGACGCAGTATTTT.

This clonotype has ten or more counts. The genes are TRBV27 and TRBJ1-4, with D uncertain. With 3 bases removed from V and 1 base from J, the gap between germline ends came to 9 bases. The CDR3 runs 15 residues. Per germline, CDR1 MNHEY and CDR2 SMNVEV (reference sequence). The DNA of the CDR3 is TGTGCCAGCAGTTTGGGCCCGCTAACTAATGAAAAACTGTTTTTT. It yields the protein CASSLGPLTNEKLFF.

This clonotype was detected many times. CDR3 nucleotide sequence: TGTGCCAGCAGTTCCCTCGGCCAGGGTCGTAACTATGGCTACACCTTC. It encodes CASSSLGQGRNYGYTF. The chain recombines TRBV6-6 with TRBJ1-2, with a tentative D call TRBD1 (5 bases). CDR1 MNHNY and CDR2 SVGAGI come from the germline V gene (reference sequence). V lost 4 bases and J lost 1, with 16 bases in between. CDR3 length: 16 residues.

This chain connects TRBV18 to TRBJ2-7; D unresolved. The V gene's germline CDR1 is KGHSH and CDR2 LQKENI. The ends were cut back, 2 bases at V and 2 bases at J, with 10 bases in the middle. The CDR3 totals 14 residues. CDR3 nucleotide sequence: TGTGCCAGCTCACCATCGGCGGAACCCTACGAGCAGTACGTC. Translating it yields CASSPSAEPYEQYV.

Only a few counts were recorded for this clonotype. The chain carries TRBV30 and TRBJ1-2; 7 bases are a match to TRBD1. Germline CDR1 is GTSNPN and CDR2 is SVGIG (reference sequence). The CDR3 is made up of 12 amino acids. The junction had 3 bases not matched to a gene; V was cut back by 1 base and J by 7 bases. CDR3 in DNA: TGTGCCTGGAGTGGAGGGGGCCGTGGCTACACCTTC. Translated: CAWSGGGRGYTF.